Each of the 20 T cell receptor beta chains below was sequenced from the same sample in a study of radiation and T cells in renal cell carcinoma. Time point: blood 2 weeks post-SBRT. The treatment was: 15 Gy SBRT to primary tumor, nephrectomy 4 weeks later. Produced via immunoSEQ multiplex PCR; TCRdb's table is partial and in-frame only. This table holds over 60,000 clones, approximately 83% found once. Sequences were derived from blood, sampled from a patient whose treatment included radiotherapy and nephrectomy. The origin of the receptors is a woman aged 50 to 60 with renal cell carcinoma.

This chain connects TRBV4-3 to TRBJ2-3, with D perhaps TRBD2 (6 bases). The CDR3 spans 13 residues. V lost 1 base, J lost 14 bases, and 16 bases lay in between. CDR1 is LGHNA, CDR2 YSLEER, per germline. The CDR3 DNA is TGCGCCAGCAGCCAAGTTCTTGGGGACTTGTGGTATTTT. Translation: CASSQVLGDLWYF.

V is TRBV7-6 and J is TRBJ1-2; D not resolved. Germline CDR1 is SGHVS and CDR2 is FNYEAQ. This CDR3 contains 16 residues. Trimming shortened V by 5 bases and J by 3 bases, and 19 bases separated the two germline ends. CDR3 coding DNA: TGTGCCAGCAGCCCAGCTATTTCCTTTGGTGACTATGGCTACACCTTC. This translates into CASSPAISFGDYGYTF.

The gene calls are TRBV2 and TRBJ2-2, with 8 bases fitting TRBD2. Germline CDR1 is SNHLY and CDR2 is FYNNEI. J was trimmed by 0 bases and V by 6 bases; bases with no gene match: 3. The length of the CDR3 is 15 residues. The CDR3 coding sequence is TGTGCCAGCAGGACTAGCGACTCGAACACCGGGGAGCTGTTTTTT. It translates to CASRTSDSNTGELFF.

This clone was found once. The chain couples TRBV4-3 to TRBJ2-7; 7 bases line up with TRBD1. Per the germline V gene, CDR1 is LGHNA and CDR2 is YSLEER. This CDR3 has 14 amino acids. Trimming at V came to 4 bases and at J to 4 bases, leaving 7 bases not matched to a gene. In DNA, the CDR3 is TGCGCCAGCAGCCGGACCGAACAGGGGTACGAGCAGTACTTC. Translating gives CASSRTEQGYEQYF.

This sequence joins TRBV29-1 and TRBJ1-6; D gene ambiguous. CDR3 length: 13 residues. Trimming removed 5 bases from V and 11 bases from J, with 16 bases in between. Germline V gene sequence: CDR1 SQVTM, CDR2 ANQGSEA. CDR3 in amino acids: CSVSEGQEAPLHF. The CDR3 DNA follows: TGCAGCGTTTCTGAAGGGCAGGAGGCACCCCTCCACTTT.

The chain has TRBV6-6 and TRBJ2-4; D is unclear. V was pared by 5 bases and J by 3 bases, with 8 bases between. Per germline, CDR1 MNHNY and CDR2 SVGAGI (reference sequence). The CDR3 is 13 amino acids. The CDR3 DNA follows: TGTGCCAGCAGTCCCCCGAACAAAAACATTCAGTACTTC. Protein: CASSPPNKNIQYF.

DNA of the CDR3: TGTGCCAGCAGCCCCGGGGGGACCGGGGAGCTGTTTTTT. Its translation is CASSPGGTGELFF. The rearrangement links TRBV7-2 to TRBJ2-2; 7 bases map to TRBD2. The ends lost 5 bases at V and 5 bases at J; junction bases unmatched: 2. Germline-derived CDR1 and CDR2 are SGHTA and FQGNSA. The CDR3 runs to 13 residues.

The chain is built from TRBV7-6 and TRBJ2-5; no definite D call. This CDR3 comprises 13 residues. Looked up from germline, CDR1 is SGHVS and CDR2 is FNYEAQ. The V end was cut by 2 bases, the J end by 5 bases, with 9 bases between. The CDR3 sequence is CASSLTVWETQYF. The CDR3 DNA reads TGTGCCAGCAGCTTAACTGTCTGGGAGACCCAGTACTTC.

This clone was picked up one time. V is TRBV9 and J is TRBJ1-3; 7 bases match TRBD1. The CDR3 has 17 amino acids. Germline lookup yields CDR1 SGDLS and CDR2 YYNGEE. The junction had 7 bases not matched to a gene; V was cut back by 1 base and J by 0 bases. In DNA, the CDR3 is TGTGCCAGCAGCGTATTCTTAGGGACAGTCTCTGGAAACACCATATATTTT. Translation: CASSVFLGTVSGNTIYF.

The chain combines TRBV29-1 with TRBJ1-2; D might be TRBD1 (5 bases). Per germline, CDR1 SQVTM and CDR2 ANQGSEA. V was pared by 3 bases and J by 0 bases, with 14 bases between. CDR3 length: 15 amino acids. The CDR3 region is CSVEGPQSTNYGYTF. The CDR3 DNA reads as TGCAGCGTTGAGGGACCCCAATCCACTAACTATGGCTACACCTTC.

DNA of the CDR3: TGTGCCAGCAGCCTCGGAGGGGAGGCCAAAAACATTCAGTACTTC. It codes for CASSLGGEAKNIQYF. The chain joins TRBV5-4 to TRBJ2-4; weak D call: TRBD2 (6 bases). The CDR3 spans 15 residues. Germline CDR1 is SGHNT and CDR2 is YYREEE (reference sequence). Trimming stripped 4 bases from V and 1 base from J, with 12 bases between. The variable domain in full, with the rest retrieved from reference TRBV5-4 and TRBJ2-4, is ETGVTQSPTHLIKTRGQQVTLRCSSQSGHNTVSWYQQALGQGPQFIFQYYREEENGRGNFPPRFSGLQFPNYSSELNVNALELDDSALYLCASSLGGEAKNIQYFGAGTRLSVL.

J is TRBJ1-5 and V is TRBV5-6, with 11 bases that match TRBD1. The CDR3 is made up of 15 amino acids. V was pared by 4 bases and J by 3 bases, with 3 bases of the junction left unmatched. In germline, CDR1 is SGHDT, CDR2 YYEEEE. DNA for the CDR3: TGTGCCAGCAGCCAGGGACAGGGGGACAATCAGCCCCAGCATTTT. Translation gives CASSQGQGDNQPQHF.

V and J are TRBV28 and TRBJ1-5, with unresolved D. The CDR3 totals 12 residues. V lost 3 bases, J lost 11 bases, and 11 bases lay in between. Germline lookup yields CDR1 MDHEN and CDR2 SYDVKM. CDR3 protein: CASSLEDRAQHF. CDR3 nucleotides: TGTGCCAGCAGTTTGGAAGATAGAGCCCAGCATTTT.

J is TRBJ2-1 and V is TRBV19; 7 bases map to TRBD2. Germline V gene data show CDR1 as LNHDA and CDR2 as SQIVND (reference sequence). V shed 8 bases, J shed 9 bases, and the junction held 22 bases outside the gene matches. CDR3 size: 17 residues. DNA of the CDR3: TGTGCCAGTGGGGGAACTAGCGCCCTACTGAGGGGTGGTGAGCAGTTCTTC. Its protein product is CASGGTSALLRGGEQFF.

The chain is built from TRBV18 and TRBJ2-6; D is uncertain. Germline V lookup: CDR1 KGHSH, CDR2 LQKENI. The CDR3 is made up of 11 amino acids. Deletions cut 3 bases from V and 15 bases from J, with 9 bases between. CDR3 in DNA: TGTGCCAGCTCACCCGAGGTGGGCCTGACTTTC. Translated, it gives CASSPEVGLTF.

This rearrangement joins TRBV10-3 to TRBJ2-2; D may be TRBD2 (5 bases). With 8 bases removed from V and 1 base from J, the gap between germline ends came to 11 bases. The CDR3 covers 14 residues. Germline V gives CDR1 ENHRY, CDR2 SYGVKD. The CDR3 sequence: CAISTRGNTGELFF. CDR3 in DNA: TGTGCCATCTCAACTAGAGGGAACACCGGGGAGCTGTTTTTT.

The CDR3 DNA is TGCGCCAGCAGTGAGTCACGGGACATAGGGGAGACCCAGTACTTC. It specifies CASSESRDIGETQYF. V usage is TRBV10-1 and J usage is TRBJ2-5; D is possibly TRBD1 (6 bases). Germline V gene data show CDR1 as WNHNN and CDR2 as SYGVQD (reference sequence). The CDR3 has 15 residues. Trimming took off 0 bases at V and 5 bases at J, with 13 bases between the two ends.

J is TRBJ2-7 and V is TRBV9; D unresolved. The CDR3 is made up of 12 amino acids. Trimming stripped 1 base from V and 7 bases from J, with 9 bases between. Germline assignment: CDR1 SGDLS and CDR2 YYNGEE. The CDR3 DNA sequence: TGTGCCAGCAGCGTATCCTTAGGAGAGCAGTACTTC. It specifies CASSVSLGEQYF.

The CDR3 nucleotides are TGCGCCAGCAGCCCCCGAACGAGCGGGAGGGCCGAAGAGACCCAGTACTTC. Protein product: CASSPRTSGRAEETQYF. This rearrangement joins TRBV5-1 to TRBJ2-5, with 10 bases aligning to TRBD2. The junction had 12 bases not matched to a gene; V was cut back by 4 bases and J by 3 bases. The CDR3 loop spans 17 amino acids. Germline CDR1 SGHRS, CDR2 YFSETQ. Filled out from reference TRBV5-1 and TRBJ2-5, the complete variable domain reads KAGVTQTPRYLIKTRGQQVTLSCSPISGHRSVSWYQQTPGQGLQFLFEYFSETQRNKGNFPGRFSGRQFSNSRSEMNVSTLELGDSALYLCASSPRTSGRAEETQYFGPGTRLLVL.

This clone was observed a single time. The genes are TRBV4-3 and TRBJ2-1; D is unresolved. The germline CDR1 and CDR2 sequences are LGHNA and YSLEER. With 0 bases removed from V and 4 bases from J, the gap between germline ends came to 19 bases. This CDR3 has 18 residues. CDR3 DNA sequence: TGCGCCAGCAGCCAAGATCGGTCTCTTGGACCCTTATACAATGAGCAGTTCTTC. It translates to CASSQDRSLGPLYNEQFF.